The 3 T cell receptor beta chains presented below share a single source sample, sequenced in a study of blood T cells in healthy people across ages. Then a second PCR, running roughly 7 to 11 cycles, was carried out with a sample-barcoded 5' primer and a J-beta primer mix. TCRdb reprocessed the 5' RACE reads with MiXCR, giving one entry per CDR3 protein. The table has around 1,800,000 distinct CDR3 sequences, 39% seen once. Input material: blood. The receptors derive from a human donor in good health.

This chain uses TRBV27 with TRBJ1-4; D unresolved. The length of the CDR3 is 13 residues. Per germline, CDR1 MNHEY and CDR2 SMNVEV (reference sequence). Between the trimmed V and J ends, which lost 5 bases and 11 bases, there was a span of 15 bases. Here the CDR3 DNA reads TGTGCCAGCAGTATAACCAGGTTTGGGAAACTGTTTTTT. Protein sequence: CASSITRFGKLFF.

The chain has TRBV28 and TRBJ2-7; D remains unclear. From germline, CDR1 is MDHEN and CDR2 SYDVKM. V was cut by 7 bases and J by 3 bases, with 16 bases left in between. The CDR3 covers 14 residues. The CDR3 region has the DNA TGTGCCAGCATTCCCCACCTGAATCACTACGAGCAGTACTTC. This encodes CASIPHLNHYEQYF.

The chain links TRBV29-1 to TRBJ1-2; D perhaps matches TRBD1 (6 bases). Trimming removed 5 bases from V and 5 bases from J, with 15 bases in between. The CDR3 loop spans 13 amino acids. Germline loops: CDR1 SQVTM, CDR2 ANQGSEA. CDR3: CSVSGSGQYGYTF. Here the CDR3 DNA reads TGCAGCGTTTCTGGATCCGGACAGTATGGCTACACCTTC.